The 29 T cell receptor beta chains given below trace back to one sample, sequenced in a study of T cells after yellow fever vaccination. TCRdb used MiXCR to reprocess the 5' RACE reads, holding one entry per CDR3 protein. The table has under 200,000 distinct CDR3 sequences, 11% seen once. The source material was CD8+ T cells sorted from PBMCs, sampled 15 days after the yellow fever booster vaccination. The receptors here all came from a man aged 18-30 years who received the YFV17D yellow fever vaccine.

The V call is TRBV7-9, the J call TRBJ2-7; 7 bases are shared with TRBD2. The CDR3 runs 14 residues. The ends lost 5 bases at V and 3 bases at J; junction bases unmatched: 7. Germline V lookup: CDR1 SEHNR, CDR2 FQNEAQ (reference sequence). The chain's CDR3 is CASSESGVGYEQYF. In nucleotides, the CDR3 is TGTGCCAGCAGCGAAAGCGGGGTTGGCTACGAGCAGTACTTC.

This clonotype has a handful of counts. The chain links TRBV7-2 to TRBJ2-7; the D gene is possibly TRBD2 (5 bases). Per the germline V gene, CDR1 is SGHTA and CDR2 is FQGNSA. The CDR3 sequence is 12 residues long. The V end lost 7 bases, the J end lost 3 bases, and 10 bases lay between the germline ends. This CDR3 is CASTRGDYEQYF. The CDR3 bases are TGTGCCAGCACCCGGGGAGACTACGAGCAGTACTTC.

V usage is TRBV5-8 and J usage is TRBJ2-3; tentatively, D is TRBD1 (6 bases). The ends were cut back, 4 bases at V and 1 base at J, with 16 bases in the middle. The CDR3 contains 16 residues. The germline V gene encodes CDR1 SGHTS and CDR2 YDEGEE. The CDR3 DNA is TGTGCCAGCAGCAATCGACAGGCGGCGGGCACAGATACGCAGTATTTT. The encoded protein is CASSNRQAAGTDTQYF.

This clonotype has more than one count but fewer than ten. The rearrangement links TRBV2 to TRBJ1-6; tentatively, D is TRBD1 (5 bases). The CDR3 contains 14 residues. The V end was cut by 1 base, the J end by 10 bases, with 11 bases between. CDR1 and CDR2 (germline): SNHLY, FYNNEI. This CDR3 is CASSEDSEGSPLHF. The CDR3 nucleotides read TGTGCCAGCAGTGAAGACAGCGAGGGGTCACCCCTCCACTTT.

CDR3: CASSPQREYEQYF. Here the CDR3 DNA reads TGTGCCAGCAGTCCCCAGAGGGAGTACGAGCAGTACTTC. The chain couples TRBV6-2 or TRBV6-3 to TRBJ2-7, with D possibly TRBD2 on 5 matching bases. Trimming removed 5 bases from V and 4 bases from J, with 12 bases in between. Germline V lookup: CDR1 MNHEY, CDR2 SVGEGT. The CDR3 has 13 amino acids.

This clonotype has just a few counts. The gene calls are TRBV20-1 and TRBJ1-5; no reliable D call. Germline CDR1 DFQATT, CDR2 SNEGSKA (reference sequence). CDR3 length equals 13 residues. Trimming pared 6 bases from V and 2 bases from J, leaving 11 bases between. The CDR3 reads CSATRARNQPQHF. The CDR3 nucleotides read TGCAGTGCCACCCGGGCTCGCAATCAGCCCCAGCATTTT.

The chain couples TRBV6-2 or TRBV6-3 to TRBJ2-3, with 8 bases matching TRBD2. There are 18 residues in the CDR3. Germline values: CDR1 MNHEY, CDR2 SVGEGT. The V and J ends lost 0 bases and 0 bases, in that order; junction bases with no gene match: 8. This CDR3 is CASSYSWDSSGSTDTQYF. For the CDR3, the DNA is TGTGCCAGCAGTTACTCTTGGGACTCTAGCGGGAGCACAGATACGCAGTATTTT.

There are many counts of this clonotype. This rearrangement joins TRBV5-1 to TRBJ1-6; D is undetermined. Trimming left V 7 bases short and J 7 bases short, with 15 bases between. The CDR3 runs to 14 residues. The germline V gene has CDR1 SGHRS and CDR2 YFSETQ. CDR3 sequence: CASRHSGENSPLHF. The CDR3 coding sequence is TGCGCCAGCCGCCATAGCGGGGAAAATTCACCCCTCCACTTT.

This clonotype turned up a few times. The rearrangement joins TRBV4-3 to TRBJ2-2; no reliable D call. This CDR3 contains 15 residues. The V end was cut by 0 bases, the J end by 4 bases, with 9 bases between. Germline V gene sequence: CDR1 LGHNA, CDR2 YSLEER. CDR3 amino acids: CASSQDLVATGELFF. The CDR3 region has the DNA TGCGCCAGCAGCCAAGATCTAGTTGCCACCGGGGAGCTGTTTTTT.

This clonotype occurred a few times. The chain joins TRBV4-3 to TRBJ1-3; TRBD1 aligns across 8 bases. Germline V gene sequence: CDR1 LGHNA, CDR2 YSLEER. This CDR3 region has 17 residues. The V and J ends lost 0 bases and 0 bases, in that order; junction bases with no gene match: 4. CDR3 loop: CASSQDLGQGSGNTIYF. Written as DNA, the CDR3 is TGCGCCAGCAGCCAAGATCTCGGACAGGGCTCTGGAAACACCATATATTTT.

CDR3 region: CASSQLGQHNEQFF. CDR3 nucleotide sequence: TGTGCCAGCAGTCAACTAGGACAGCACAATGAGCAGTTCTTC. The chain combines TRBV27 with TRBJ2-1, with D possibly TRBD1 on 6 matching bases. V lost 5 bases to trimming and J lost 5 bases, with 13 bases between them. The CDR3 runs to 14 residues. The germline CDR1 and CDR2 sequences are MNHEY and SMNVEV (reference sequence).

The chain employs TRBV29-1 and TRBJ1-2; 7 positions match TRBD1. This CDR3 contains 14 residues. Per germline, CDR1 SQVTM and CDR2 ANQGSEA. V shed 1 base and J 3 bases; nucleotides not matched to a gene: 5. CDR3 nucleotide sequence: TGCAGCGTTGAAGGGGCAGGGGGTTACTATGGCTACACCTTC. Its protein is CSVEGAGGYYGYTF.

This clonotype qualifies as medium-sized. The CDR3 DNA follows: TGTGCCAGCAGCTTAAACAGGGTAGAAGCTTTCTTT. Encoded protein: CASSLNRVEAFF. The V gene is TRBV7-9, the J gene TRBJ1-1; D is possibly TRBD1 (6 bases). This CDR3 is 12 amino acids long. The germline V gene has CDR1 SEHNR and CDR2 FQNEAQ (reference sequence). V lost 2 bases to trimming and J lost 8 bases, with 9 bases between them.

The chain combines TRBV6-1 with TRBJ2-7; 7 nucleotides match TRBD1. CDR1 and CDR2 (germline): MNHNS, SASEGT. The CDR3 runs to 13 residues. Trimming cost V 4 bases and J 7 bases; bases outside gene matches: 7. The CDR3 DNA reads TGTGCCAGCAGTGTTAGGGGGCTGGGGGAGCAGTACGTC. Its protein is CASSVRGLGEQYV.

This clonotype has more than one count but fewer than ten. V gene TRBV7-2 combines with J gene TRBJ2-2, with 9 bases that match TRBD2. Germline values: CDR1 SGHTA, CDR2 FQGNSA. V lost 5 bases and J lost 5; bases outside the gene matches: 3. The CDR3 is 14 amino acids. The CDR3 region has the DNA TGTGCCAGCAGCCGGCGGGGGGGTACCGGGGAGCTGTTTTTT. Encoded protein: CASSRRGGTGELFF.

This rearrangement joins TRBV27 to TRBJ2-5; 16 bases fit TRBD2. V trimming: 3 bases; J trimming: 0 bases; junction bases outside the gene matches: 7. There are 19 residues in the CDR3. CDR1 is MNHEY, CDR2 SMNVEV, per germline (reference sequence). CDR3 in amino acids: CASSLSGLAGGHDQETQYF. In nucleotides, the CDR3 is TGTGCCAGCAGTTTGTCGGGACTAGCGGGGGGGCACGACCAAGAGACCCAGTACTTC.

This rearrangement joins TRBV12-3 or TRBV12-4 to TRBJ2-2; either TRBD1 or TRBD2 may supply D (7 bases each). V was shortened by 6 bases and J by 4 bases, with 15 bases between the two germline ends. This CDR3 region has 15 residues. The CDR3 spells CASRGRGPTTGELFF. The CDR3 DNA is TGTGCCAGCAGGGGGAGGGGGCCCACCACCGGGGAGCTGTTTTTT.

This clonotype was observed a few times. The rearrangement links TRBV20-1 to TRBJ1-1; D unresolved. The CDR3 is 14 residues long. V was clipped by 0 bases and J by 8 bases, with 16 bases between them. Per the germline V gene, CDR1 is DFQATT and CDR2 is SNEGSKA (reference sequence). The CDR3 is CSARDFATTIEAFF. In DNA form, the CDR3 reads TGCAGTGCTAGAGATTTTGCCACCACTATAGAAGCTTTCTTT.

V usage is TRBV7-9 and J usage is TRBJ2-2; the D gene is possibly TRBD2 (5 bases). This CDR3 spans 13 amino acids. Germline CDR1 is SEHNR and CDR2 is FQNEAQ (reference sequence). V was trimmed by 1 base and J by 9 bases, leaving 9 bases between them. The CDR3 DNA reads TGTGCCAGCAGCTTAGGGGAGCATCGGGAGCTGTTTTTT. Its protein product is CASSLGEHRELFF.

This clonotype has just a few counts. V gene TRBV12-3 or TRBV12-4 combines with J gene TRBJ1-1, with D tentatively TRBD1 (5 bases). The V end lost 6 bases, the J end lost 8 bases, and 16 bases lay between the germline ends. The CDR3 runs to 13 residues. CDR3 nucleotides: TGTGCCAGCAGCCCTGGGACCTATCGCGAAGCTTTCTTT. Its translation is CASSPGTYREAFF.

Here the CDR3 DNA reads TGCGCCAGCAGCCACCTACCTGCGCGGGATACGCAGTATTTT. Translated: CASSHLPARDTQYF. The rearrangement uses TRBV4-1 and TRBJ2-3; D unclear. The CDR3 extends over 14 amino acids. CDR1 is MGHRA and CDR2 is YSYEKL in the germline V gene. Trimming removed 3 bases at V and 6 bases at J, with 13 bases between.

This rearrangement joins TRBV9 to TRBJ2-2; D ambiguous. The CDR3 is made up of 12 amino acids. The germline gives CDR1 SGDLS, CDR2 YYNGEE. The V end was cut by 3 bases, the J end by 6 bases, with 6 bases between. Written as DNA, the CDR3 is TGTGCCAGCAGCGAAAACTCCGGGGAGCTGTTTTTT. Its translation: CASSENSGELFF.

V and J are TRBV30 and TRBJ1-6; D call uncertain. The V and J ends lost 2 bases and 5 bases respectively, with 16 bases between them. This CDR3 contains 16 residues. Germline V lookup: CDR1 GTSNPN, CDR2 SVGIG (reference sequence). CDR3 protein: CAWSWSSGWDNSPLHF. In nucleotides, the CDR3 is TGTGCCTGGAGTTGGAGTAGCGGTTGGGATAATTCACCCCTCCACTTT.

This clonotype was found a few times. The V call is TRBV6-5, the J call TRBJ2-2; D is unclear. Germline lookup yields CDR1 MNHEY and CDR2 SVGAGI. This CDR3 has 16 amino acids. The V end lost 1 base, the J end lost 1 base, and 10 bases lay between the germline ends. The CDR3 DNA sequence: TGTGCCAGCAGTTACTGGGCTTCGCGGAACACCGGGGAGCTGTTTTTT. Translating gives CASSYWASRNTGELFF.

This clonotype was observed a handful of times. J is TRBJ1-1 and V is TRBV7-3, with TRBD1 matching 7 bases. Germline values: CDR1 SGHTA, CDR2 FQGTGA. V gave up 5 bases and J gave up 5 bases; unmatched junction bases: 5. The CDR3 consists of 13 residues. The CDR3 spells CASSHSGGTEAFF. CDR3 coding DNA: TGTGCCAGCAGCCACTCAGGGGGTACTGAAGCTTTCTTT.

This clonotype was counted between two and nine times. V is TRBV4-3 and J is TRBJ2-7; TRBD2 matches at 9 bases. The CDR3 runs 18 residues. V shed 0 bases, J shed 1 base, and the junction held 10 bases outside the gene matches. In germline, CDR1 is LGHNA, CDR2 YSLEER. Here the CDR3 DNA reads TGCGCCAGCAGCCAAGATCTAGGTCTAGCGGGGAGATCCTACGAGCAGTACTTC. It translates to CASSQDLGLAGRSYEQYF.

The V call is TRBV10-3, the J call TRBJ2-1; D gene ambiguous. CDR1 ENHRY and CDR2 SYGVKD come from the germline V gene. This CDR3 region has 14 residues. The V gene lost 0 bases and the J gene lost 3 bases, with 6 bases spanning the gap. CDR3 DNA sequence: TGTGCCATCAGTGAGTCTACGGGCTACAATGAGCAGTTCTTC. Its translation is CAISESTGYNEQFF.

In this sample, this clonotype turned up a few times. V and J are TRBV20-1 and TRBJ2-1, with a tentative D call TRBD1 (5 bases). V dropped 3 bases and J dropped 5 bases, with 26 bases sitting between them. This CDR3 contains 18 residues. Looked up from germline, CDR1 is DFQATT and CDR2 is SNEGSKA (reference sequence). In nucleotides, the CDR3 is TGCAGTGCTAGGGGCGGAACCACAGGCATGCCATATCACAATGAGCAGTTCTTC. Translating gives CSARGGTTGMPYHNEQFF.

Only a few counts were recorded for this clonotype. The CDR3 loop reads CASSFQYRATNEKLFF. CDR3 DNA sequence: TGTGCCAGCAGTTTTCAATACAGAGCAACTAATGAAAAACTGTTTTTT. The gene calls are TRBV27 and TRBJ1-4; no clear D gene. The CDR3 loop spans 16 amino acids. The germline V gene has CDR1 MNHEY and CDR2 SMNVEV (reference sequence). The V and J ends lost 3 bases and 0 bases respectively, with 11 bases between them.